These T cell receptor beta chains were read from a single sample in a study of T cells in Graves' hyperthyroidism and ophthalmopathy. MiXCR was run by TCRdb on the multiplex PCR reads, yielding one entry per CDR3 protein. The sample consists of 500,000 to 750,000 distinct CDR3 sequences, 13% to 15% of them appearing once. Sequenced: blood. These receptors all come from a woman between 18 and 29 years old with Graves' ophthalmopathy. Each CDR3 is given with its conserved first and last residue. A D gene is named only where the DNA matches it firmly. The size entry is marked missing in some rows and otherwise reads once, few, many or a size class.

-	TRBV12-3/TRBV12-4	many	TRBJ1-1	TGTGCCAGCACCCAGGGGCAGGGCACTGAAGCTTTCTTT	CASTQGQGTEAFF
TRBD1	TRBV4-1	-	TRBJ1-5	TGCGCCAGCAGCCGGGACAGGGCCCCCAATCAGCCCCAGCATTTT	CASSRDRAPNQPQHF
-	TRBV14	-	TRBJ2-6	TGTGCCAGCAGTAATGGGGCCAACGTCCTGACTTTC	CASSNGANVLTF
TRBD1	TRBV7-9	-	TRBJ1-2	TGTGCCAGCAGCTTTACTACACCGGCAGGGGGCTCTGGCTACACCTTC	CASSFTTPAGGSGYTF
-	TRBV4-2	-	TRBJ2-7	TGTGCCAGCAGCCAAGTTAAACTACCGAGCTCCTACGAGCAGTACTTC	CASSQVKLPSSYEQYF
-	TRBV20-1	many	TRBJ2-1	TGCAGTGCTAGAGGTGCAGGGAGCAATGAGCAGTTCTTC	CSARGAGSNEQFF
-	TRBV7-9	many	TRBJ1-1	TGTGCCAGCAGCTTAGCGTCAGGGGTCGGTGAAGCTTTCTTT	CASSLASGVGEAFF
TRBD2	TRBV3-1	few	TRBJ2-1	TGTGCCAGCAGCCAAGGTCCGACTAGCGGGAGGGCCCTTGATTCGTTCTTC	CASSQGPTSGRALDSFF
-	TRBV20-1	many	TRBJ2-7	TGCAGTGCTCGACAGGCCTACGAGCAGTACTTC	CSARQAYEQYF
TRBD1	TRBV4-2	few	TRBJ2-1	TGTGCCAGCAGCCAATTGGGACAGGAATACAATGAGCAGTTCTTC	CASSQLGQEYNEQFF
TRBD1	TRBV28	many	TRBJ2-7	TGTGCCAGCAGTCTAGGGACAGTCTACGAGCAGTACTTC	CASSLGTVYEQYF
-	TRBV7-9	-	TRBJ2-5	TGTGCCAGCAGCTCCTACCGGGACGAAGAGACCCAGTACTTC	CASSSYRDEETQYF
-	TRBV5-6	few	TRBJ2-7	TGTGCCAGCAGCCTACTTCGTGACGAGCAGTACTTC	CASSLLRDEQYF
-	TRBV12-3/TRBV12-4	many	TRBJ2-3	TGTGCCAGCAACGGGGGGGACAGGTCCACAGATACGCAGTATTTT	CASNGGDRSTDTQYF
-	TRBV30	many	TRBJ1-2	TGTGCCTGGAGTGTACGGCGTTCTAACTATGGCTACACCTTC	CAWSVRRSNYGYTF
-	TRBV30	many	TRBJ1-1	TGTGCCTGGAGTGAACAGGGTGGCACTGAAGCTTTCTTT	CAWSEQGGTEAFF
-	TRBV10-3	many	TRBJ1-4	TGTGCCACACGGCAGGTGGCTAATGAAAAACTGTTTTTT	CATRQVANEKLFF
-	TRBV27	many	TRBJ2-7	TGTGCCAGCAGTTTTCTAGTAGCTTCCTACGAGCAGTACTTC	CASSFLVASYEQYF
TRBD2	TRBV7-9	many	TRBJ2-7	TGTGCCAGCAGCCCAAAAGCGGGAGGGCCCTTTTACGAGCAGTACTTC	CASSPKAGGPFYEQYF
-	TRBV20-1	many	TRBJ1-1	TGCAGTGCTAGACAAAATCGGCAAACAGGGGAAGCTTTCTTT	CSARQNRQTGEAFF
-	TRBV2	many	TRBJ2-2	TGTGCCAGCAGTGGACAAGGTGGCACCGGGGAGCTGTTTTTT	CASSGQGGTGELFF
TRBD1	TRBV7-9	-	TRBJ2-1	TGTGCCAGCAGCTGGGACAGGGGGCAGAATGAGCAGTTCTTC	CASSWDRGQNEQFF
TRBD1	TRBV11-2	many	TRBJ1-2	TGTGCCAGCAGCACGGGCGGGACAGGGGGTTTAGGCTACACCTTC	CASSTGGTGGLGYTF
-	TRBV7-9	many	TRBJ2-5	TGTGCCAGCAGGCTAGCTCCGCAAGAGACCCAGTACTTC	CASRLAPQETQYF
-	TRBV20-1	many	TRBJ1-5	TGCAGTGCTACTACAGGCCATTATAGCAATCAGCCCCAGCATTTT	CSATTGHYSNQPQHF
TRBD2	TRBV10-3	many	TRBJ2-7	TGTGCCATCAGCAGAGGACTAGCTGGGAACGAGCAGTACTTC	CAISRGLAGNEQYF
TRBD1	TRBV11-2	many	TRBJ2-5	TGTGCCAGCAGCTTAGGGACAGGGGTAGAGACCCAGTACTTC	CASSLGTGVETQYF
TRBD2	TRBV7-9	many	TRBJ2-7	TGTGCCAGCAATCTAGCGGGAGGCTCCTACGAGCAGTACTTC	CASNLAGGSYEQYF
TRBD2	TRBV24-1	many	TRBJ2-3	TGTGCCACCGGGACTAGAAGCACAGATACGCAGTATTTT	CATGTRSTDTQYF
-	TRBV6-5	-	TRBJ2-7	TGTGCCAGCAGTTACTCCGAAGGGGTGGTATACGAGCAGTACTTC	CASSYSEGVVYEQYF
-	TRBV20-1	few	TRBJ1-2	TGCAGTGCTCCTCCCGGGTGGGGGGACTCTAACTATGGCTACACCTTC	CSAPPGWGDSNYGYTF
-	TRBV19	few	TRBJ2-5	TGTGCCAGTAGTATAGAGGGTTTGGAGACCCAGTACTTC	CASSIEGLETQYF
-	TRBV12-3/TRBV12-4	many	TRBJ1-1	TGTGCCAGCAGTGTTACCCCGGGACACCAGAACACTGAAGCTTTCTTT	CASSVTPGHQNTEAFF
TRBD2	TRBV20-1	many	TRBJ2-5	TGCAGTGACCCGGGACTAGCGGGCGTTAAAGAGACCCAGTACTTC	CSDPGLAGVKETQYF
-	TRBV6-4	many	TRBJ2-5	TGTGCCAGCAGTGACCCTGCAGACAGACAGACCCAGTACTTC	CASSDPADRQTQYF
-	TRBV30	many	TRBJ1-6	TGTGCCTGGAGGGGATTCAGGGCCTCACCCCTCCACTTT	CAWRGFRASPLHF
TRBD1	TRBV30	many	TRBJ1-3	TGTGCCTGGAGTGTGACAGGGAACACCATATATTTT	CAWSVTGNTIYF
-	TRBV7-9	many	TRBJ2-1	TGTGCCAGCAGCTCCCTAAGGACGCAGGGGATACGTGAGCAGTTCTTC	CASSSLRTQGIREQFF
-	TRBV9	many	TRBJ2-1	TGTGCCAGCAGCGTAGCCCGGGGCGACTACAATGAGCAGTTCTTC	CASSVARGDYNEQFF
-	TRBV9	many	TRBJ2-7	TGTGCCAGCAGCGTAGATGGGGTCGGAGGGACGTACGAGCAGTACTTC	CASSVDGVGGTYEQYF
TRBD1	TRBV12-3/TRBV12-4	many	TRBJ2-7	TGTGCCAGCAGTTTGGGGACAGGGAGCCTCTACAAGCAGTACTTC	CASSLGTGSLYKQYF
-	TRBV19	-	TRBJ2-3	TGTGCCAGTAGTATAGTTTTGGGCTCTAGCACAGATACGCAGTATTTT	CASSIVLGSSTDTQYF
-	TRBV7-8	-	TRBJ2-7	TGTGCCAGCAGCCCCCACCCACCCGAGCAGTACTTC	CASSPHPPEQYF
-	TRBV6-1	few	TRBJ2-2	TGTGCCAGCAGGAAGGGAGAAGCGGGCCGGACCGGGGAGCTGTTTTTT	CASRKGEAGRTGELFF
-	TRBV6-1	few	TRBJ1-1	TGTGCCAGCGGGAGGGGTGTGAACACTGAAGCTTTCTTT	CASGRGVNTEAFF
TRBD2	TRBV19	-	TRBJ2-2	TGTGCCAGTAGTAGGACTAGCGGGCCCCCCACCGGGGAGCTGTTTTTT	CASSRTSGPPTGELFF
-	TRBV12-5	many	TRBJ2-7	TGTGCTAGTGGTCTCGTCTACGAGCAGTACTTC	CASGLVYEQYF
TRBD2	TRBV28	many	TRBJ2-7	TGTGCCAGCATATCGGGGGGAAGCTCCTACGAGCAGTACTTC	CASISGGSSYEQYF
TRBD1	TRBV20-1	many	TRBJ1-1	TGCAGTGATCTAGACCCGGGACAGGGTGAAGCTTTCTTT	CSDLDPGQGEAFF
TRBD2	TRBV3-1	many	TRBJ2-3	TGTGCCAGCAGCCCACGGCTAGCGGGAGAGACATACACAGATACGCAGTATTTT	CASSPRLAGETYTDTQYF
-	TRBV10-3	-	TRBJ1-1	TGTGCCATACCCGGGGAGGGGAACACTGAAGCTTTCTTT	CAIPGEGNTEAFF
TRBD2	TRBV2	many	TRBJ2-5	TGTGCCAGCAGTGAGATTAGCGGGAGGGCCCTCGGTGAGACCCAGTACTTC	CASSEISGRALGETQYF
TRBD2	TRBV9	many	TRBJ2-1	TGTGCCAGCAGCGTCCCAGCGGGAGGGGGGGGAGATGAGCAGTTCTTC	CASSVPAGGGGDEQFF
-	TRBV6-1	many	TRBJ1-4	TGTGCCAGCAGTTTAGATACACCCCGGGCGGGGGCTGTGGATGAAAAACTGTTTTTT	CASSLDTPRAGAVDEKLFF